There are many counts of the clone carrying this T cell receptor beta chain. Its antigen is not known. The data stem from a study of post-analysis software for immune sequencing data. Across the whole study: The study covered relapsing-remitting, secondary progressive and progressive-relapsing courses of multiple sclerosis.

TCR beta cDNA libraries included unique molecular identifiers. TCRdb passed the PCR reads through MiXCR, listing each CDR3 protein once. The sample carries some 240,000 distinct CDR3 sequences, 36% recorded once. Study observations and caveats: Patients had higher frequencies than controls of roughly 5 TRBV segments, including TRBV5-6, TRBV5-1 and TRBV20-1.

From germline, CDR1 is SGHRS and CDR2 YFSETQ. CDR3 length: 13 amino acids. The germline V and J ends were trimmed by 2 bases and 1 base, with 6 bases remaining between them. The source is a girl aged 5-17 years with multiple sclerosis. The sequenced sample consisted of blood. The chain employs TRBV5-1 and TRBJ1-2; a possible D gene is TRBD1 (5 bases). The CDR3 DNA reads as TGCGCCAGCAGCTTCGACAGTAACTATGGCTACACCTTC. Translating gives CASSFDSNYGYTF.